The rows below give T cell receptor beta chains drawn from one sample of a study of T cell responses to AZD1222 COVID-19 vaccine. The protocol was immunoSEQ multiplex PCR, while the TCRdb copy is restricted to in-frame clones and leaves out a portion. This sample yields roughly 160,000 clones, of which around 93% are seen a single time; over 1.5% belongs to the top ten. Source: peripheral blood, taken on day 0 of AZD1222 vaccination. The receptors were gathered from an adult in good health. CDR3s include the opening cysteine and the closing phenylalanine or tryptophan. A D gene is named only where the DNA matches it firmly. For some rows the clone size is stated as once, few or many, or as a class when expanded; others skip it.

size: .; D: .; J: TRBJ1-6; V: TRBV12-3/TRBV12-4; DNA: TGTGCCAGCAGTTTAAGGGGTTCACCCCTCCACTTT; CDR3: CASSLRGSPLHF
size: .; D: .; J: TRBJ2-2; V: TRBV19; DNA: TGTGCCAGTGGGACGGACGCGAACACCGGGGAGCTGTTTTTT; CDR3: CASGTDANTGELFF
size: .; D: .; J: TRBJ2-1; V: TRBV7-9; DNA: TGTGCCAGCAGCCCCGGTGGGCTGCATGAGCAGTTCTTC; CDR3: CASSPGGLHEQFF
size: .; D: TRBD1; J: TRBJ2-7; V: TRBV10-3; DNA: TGTGCCGCCACCGGGACAGGGGATCGCGAGCAGTACTTC; CDR3: CAATGTGDREQYF
size: .; D: .; J: TRBJ2-6; V: TRBV19; DNA: TGTGCCAGTAGTATGCGGGGGACAGTTAGCTCTGGGGCCAACGTCCTGACTTTC; CDR3: CASSMRGTVSSGANVLTF
size: .; D: TRBD1; J: TRBJ2-7; V: TRBV7-2; DNA: TGTGCCAGCAGTCAAGACAGGGGGCATATCTACGAGCAGTACTTC; CDR3: CASSQDRGHIYEQYF
size: .; D: .; J: TRBJ2-1; V: TRBV14; DNA: TGTGCCAGCAGCCATTTGGACTCTGACTCCTACAATGAGCAGTTCTTC; CDR3: CASSHLDSDSYNEQFF
size: .; D: .; J: TRBJ1-4; V: TRBV5-1; DNA: TGCGCCAGCAGCTTCACGGCAGCAACTAATGAAAAACTGTTTTTT; CDR3: CASSFTAATNEKLFF
size: .; D: .; J: TRBJ2-7; V: TRBV5-1; DNA: TGCGCCAGCAGCTTGGATCAGGGGCGAGTCGAGCAGTACTTC; CDR3: CASSLDQGRVEQYF
size: .; D: TRBD1; J: TRBJ1-5; V: TRBV30; DNA: TGTGCCTGGAAAACCGGCCTTGGCGGCGACAGGGGTCAGCCCCAGCATTTT; CDR3: CAWKTGLGGDRGQPQHF
size: .; D: .; J: TRBJ2-6; V: TRBV9; DNA: TGTGCCAGCAGCGGGTATAGGAGTTCTGGGGCCAACGTCCTGACTTTC; CDR3: CASSGYRSSGANVLTF
size: .; D: .; J: TRBJ1-1; V: TRBV5-6; DNA: TGTGCCAGCAGCTTGCTTGCAGAAGCTTTCTTT; CDR3: CASSLLAEAFF
size: .; D: TRBD1; J: TRBJ1-1; V: TRBV19; DNA: TGTGCCAGTAGTATCGACAGGGGGCAGACTGAAGCTTTCTTT; CDR3: CASSIDRGQTEAFF
size: .; D: TRBD1; J: TRBJ2-1; V: TRBV11-3; DNA: TGTGCCAGCAGCTTGGGACAGGGGGATGAGCAGTTCTTC; CDR3: CASSLGQGDEQFF
size: .; D: .; J: TRBJ1-5; V: TRBV3-1/TRBV3-2; DNA: TGTGCCAGCAGCCAAGGGACCGAAAGCAATCAGCCCCAGCATTTT; CDR3: CASSQGTESNQPQHF
size: .; D: .; J: TRBJ1-1; V: TRBV11-2; DNA: TGTGCCAGCAGCATTAACACTGAAGCTTTCTTT; CDR3: CASSINTEAFF
size: .; D: TRBD1; J: TRBJ1-5; V: TRBV28; DNA: TGTGCCAGCAGACCCTCAACCGGGACAGGGGGCGGTCAGCCCCAGCATTTT; CDR3: CASRPSTGTGGGQPQHF
size: .; D: .; J: TRBJ1-2; V: TRBV28; DNA: TGTGCCAGCAGTTTGGGAGGTGGCTACACCTTC; CDR3: CASSLGGGYTF
size: .; D: .; J: TRBJ2-5; V: TRBV30; DNA: TGTGCCTGGAGTGTACTCGGGGGCCCGGCAGAGACCCAGTACTTC; CDR3: CAWSVLGGPAETQYF
size: .; D: .; J: TRBJ2-2; V: TRBV11-2; DNA: TGTGCCAGCAGCTCCCGCCGGCCGGGGAGGATCTTAGGGGAGCTGTTTTTT; CDR3: CASSSRRPGRILGELFF
size: .; D: .; J: TRBJ1-5; V: TRBV6-6; DNA: TGTGCCAGCAGCCCTAATCAGCCCCAGCATTTT; CDR3: CASSPNQPQHF
size: .; D: .; J: TRBJ1-5; V: TRBV7-2; DNA: TGTGCCAGCAGCTTAGATCACAGCAATCAGCCCCAGCATTTT; CDR3: CASSLDHSNQPQHF
size: .; D: TRBD2; J: TRBJ2-1; V: TRBV5-6; DNA: TGTGCCAGCAGCTGGCGACTAGCGGGAAGTACCAATGAGCAGTTCTTC; CDR3: CASSWRLAGSTNEQFF
size: few; D: .; J: TRBJ1-5; V: TRBV18; DNA: TGTGCCAGCTCACCCGGCAGCGAAGGAGAGCCCCAGCATTTT; CDR3: CASSPGSEGEPQHF
size: .; D: .; J: TRBJ2-5; V: TRBV24-1; DNA: TGTGCCACCAGTGGCTCGGCCGGGACGAAGAGCCTCGTGGAGACCCAGTACTTC; CDR3: CATSGSAGTKSLVETQYF
size: .; D: .; J: TRBJ2-7; V: TRBV7-9; DNA: TGTGCCAGCAGCTTAGACGGTCCCCACGAGCAGTACTTC; CDR3: CASSLDGPHEQYF
size: .; D: .; J: TRBJ1-1; V: TRBV6-5; DNA: TGTGCCAGCTCTGTCTGGACTGAAGCTTTCTTT; CDR3: CASSVWTEAFF
size: .; D: TRBD1; J: TRBJ1-1; V: TRBV5-5; DNA: TGTGCCAGCAGCGCCAGACAGGGAGGGGGGAACACTGAAGCTTTCTTT; CDR3: CASSARQGGGNTEAFF
size: .; D: .; J: TRBJ2-7; V: TRBV7-9; DNA: TGTGCCAGCAGCTTACCGTCGGGCTACGAGCAGTACTTC; CDR3: CASSLPSGYEQYF
size: .; D: .; J: TRBJ2-5; V: TRBV28; DNA: TGTGCCAGCAGTACGTCAGGGACCCAAGAGACCCAGTACTTC; CDR3: CASSTSGTQETQYF
size: .; D: TRBD1; J: TRBJ1-1; V: TRBV19; DNA: TGTGCCAGTAGTCGACAGGGGCGGAACACTGAAGCTTTCTTT; CDR3: CASSRQGRNTEAFF
size: once; D: .; J: TRBJ1-1; V: TRBV6-2/TRBV6-3; DNA: TGTGCCAGCAGTTACTCGGGCCCACAGAACACTGAAGCTTTCTTT; CDR3: CASSYSGPQNTEAFF
size: .; D: .; J: TRBJ2-7; V: TRBV7-9; DNA: TGTGCCAGCAGCCTAATTACTTCCAGGAGCTCCTACGAGCAGTACTTC; CDR3: CASSLITSRSSYEQYF
size: .; D: .; J: TRBJ1-1; V: TRBV5-1; DNA: TGCGCCAGCAGCTTGGATGGGGGAACCACTGAAGCTTTCTTT; CDR3: CASSLDGGTTEAFF
size: .; D: TRBD2; J: TRBJ2-3; V: TRBV4-3; DNA: TGCGCCAGCAGCCGTGGGGCGGGGGGGCAGGTAGATACGCAGTATTTT; CDR3: CASSRGAGGQVDTQYF
size: .; D: .; J: TRBJ2-7; V: TRBV28; DNA: TGTGCCAGCAGTTTGAGTTCGAGGGGATCTTACGAGCAGTACTTC; CDR3: CASSLSSRGSYEQYF
size: .; D: .; J: TRBJ2-1; V: TRBV20-1; DNA: TGCAGTGCGAGGTTCTACAATGAGCAGTTCTTC; CDR3: CSARFYNEQFF
size: .; D: .; J: TRBJ2-7; V: TRBV2; DNA: TGTGCCAGCACCGAGGGCGGGCCGGTGAGCTCCTACGAGCAGTACTTC; CDR3: CASTEGGPVSSYEQYF
size: .; D: .; J: TRBJ1-1; V: TRBV19; DNA: TGTGCCAGTACGGGCAGGGTTGAAGCTTTCTTT; CDR3: CASTGRVEAFF
size: .; D: .; J: TRBJ1-1; V: TRBV11-2; DNA: TGTGCCAGCAGCTCCGGGACTTTCCCCGACACTGAAGCTTTCTTT; CDR3: CASSSGTFPDTEAFF
size: few; D: .; J: TRBJ1-5; V: TRBV30; DNA: TGTGCCTGGAGTGTACTGCAGGGCAGTGCCAATCAGCCCCAGCATTTT; CDR3: CAWSVLQGSANQPQHF
size: few; D: .; J: TRBJ1-5; V: TRBV19; DNA: TGTGCCAGTAGTTTCAAGGAGGGCGAATATAGCAATCAGCCCCAGCATTTT; CDR3: CASSFKEGEYSNQPQHF
size: few; D: .; J: TRBJ1-4; V: TRBV6-5; DNA: TGTGCCAGCAGTTACGGCAGGGAAGAAAAACTGTTTTTT; CDR3: CASSYGREEKLFF
size: .; D: .; J: TRBJ2-2; V: TRBV7-7; DNA: TGTGCCAGCAGCCCACGGACGGAGGCGTCCGGGGAGCTGTTTTTT; CDR3: CASSPRTEASGELFF
size: once; D: .; J: TRBJ1-3; V: TRBV6-7; DNA: TGTGCCACCCTGGCGACACCTACCGGAAACACCATATATTTT; CDR3: CATLATPTGNTIYF
size: .; D: TRBD2; J: TRBJ2-2; V: TRBV5-5; DNA: TGTGCCAGCAGCTACACTAGCGGGAGGTCCTATAGCGGGGAGCTGTTTTTT; CDR3: CASSYTSGRSYSGELFF
size: .; D: .; J: TRBJ2-7; V: TRBV11-2; DNA: TGTGCCAGCAGCTTGAGGGTTAGCCCCTACGAGCAGTACTTC; CDR3: CASSLRVSPYEQYF
size: .; D: TRBD2; J: TRBJ2-3; V: TRBV6-6; DNA: TGTGCCAGCAGTGGACTAGGGAGCACAGATACGCAGTATTTT; CDR3: CASSGLGSTDTQYF
size: once; D: TRBD2; J: TRBJ2-1; V: TRBV18; DNA: TGTGCCAGCTCACCACCGGCGGCTAGCGGATACAATGAGCAGTTCTTC; CDR3: CASSPPAASGYNEQFF
size: once; D: .; J: TRBJ2-6; V: TRBV7-3; DNA: TGTGCCAGCAGCTTAACTAGACCAACTCCCTCTGGGGCCAACGTCCTGACTTTC; CDR3: CASSLTRPTPSGANVLTF
size: .; D: .; J: TRBJ2-7; V: TRBV29-1; DNA: TGCAGCGTTAAGGTATCAGGAAGCTACGAGCAGTACTTC; CDR3: CSVKVSGSYEQYF
size: .; D: .; J: TRBJ1-4; V: TRBV30; DNA: TGTGCCTGGAGTGTACCTTTTAGGGGGATAGGAGAAAAACTGTTTTTT; CDR3: CAWSVPFRGIGEKLFF
size: once; D: .; J: TRBJ1-2; V: TRBV11-3; DNA: TGTGCCAGCAGCTTATTTGGGGGGGGCTACACCTTC; CDR3: CASSLFGGGYTF
size: .; D: .; J: TRBJ1-2; V: TRBV18; DNA: TGTGCCAGCTCACCAACCACACGGATGAAAACAGGCTACACCTTC; CDR3: CASSPTTRMKTGYTF
size: .; D: TRBD2; J: TRBJ2-2; V: TRBV30; DNA: TGTGCCTGGACCCGTCGGTCGGGGGGCACCGGGGAGCTGTTTTTT; CDR3: CAWTRRSGGTGELFF
size: .; D: TRBD2; J: TRBJ2-3; V: TRBV6-5; DNA: TGTGCCAGCAGTAGGACTAGCGGGCCAGATACGCAGTATTTT; CDR3: CASSRTSGPDTQYF
size: .; D: .; J: TRBJ1-1; V: TRBV18; DNA: TGTGCCAGCTCACCGAGTATAGTGGGTTCGGGCACTGAAGCTTTCTTT; CDR3: CASSPSIVGSGTEAFF
size: .; D: .; J: TRBJ1-3; V: TRBV21-1; DNA: TGTGCCAGCAGCAAATACGTGGTGATCTCTGGAAACACCATATATTTT; CDR3: CASSKYVVISGNTIYF
size: .; D: .; J: TRBJ2-1; V: TRBV20-1; DNA: TGCAGTGCTAGTAAGCGGAACTACAATGAGCAGTTCTTC; CDR3: CSASKRNYNEQFF
size: few; D: .; J: TRBJ1-5; V: TRBV19; DNA: TGTGCCAGTAGTTCGGGCAGAGGAGGTGGCAATCAGCCCCAGCATTTT; CDR3: CASSSGRGGGNQPQHF